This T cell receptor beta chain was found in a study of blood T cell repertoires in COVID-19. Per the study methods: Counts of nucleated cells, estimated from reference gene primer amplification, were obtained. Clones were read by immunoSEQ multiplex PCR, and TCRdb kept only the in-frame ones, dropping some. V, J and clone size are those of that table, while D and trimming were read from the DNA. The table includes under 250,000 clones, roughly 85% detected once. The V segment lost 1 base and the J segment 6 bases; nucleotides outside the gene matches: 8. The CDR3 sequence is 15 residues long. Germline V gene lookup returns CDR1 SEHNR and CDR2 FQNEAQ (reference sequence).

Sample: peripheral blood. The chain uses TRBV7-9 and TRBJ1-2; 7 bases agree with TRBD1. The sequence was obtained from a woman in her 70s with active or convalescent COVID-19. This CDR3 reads CASSLDLQGFHGYTF. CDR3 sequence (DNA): TGTGCCAGCAGCTTAGACTTACAGGGGTTTCATGGCTACACCTTC. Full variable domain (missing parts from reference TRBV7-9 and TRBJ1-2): DTGVSQNPRHKITKRGQNVTFRCDPISEHNRLYWYRQTLGQGPEFLTYFQNEAQLEKSRLLSDRFSAERPKGSFSTLEIQRTEQGDSAMYLCASSLDLQGFHGYTFGSGTRLTVV.